This TCR beta chain was observed in a study of T cells after yellow fever vaccination. Study context: Preparation of the low-cell-number fractions used SMART-Seq v4 Ultra Low Input.

As to this clonotype: Its matching antigen is unknown.

In TCRdb, the 5' RACE reads were re-called with MiXCR into one record per CDR3 protein. Of about 320,000 distinct CDR3 sequences detected, 9.5% to 12% appear once; the ten largest clones hold approximately 3.3%. Study-wide results and limits: FACS-sorted repertoires could harbor abundant contaminating bulk-population clonotypes. A large majority of primary-vaccination clones showed up again after the booster (about 96% CD4, 88% CD8).

Per the germline V gene, CDR1 is SEHNR and CDR2 is FQNEAQ (reference sequence). This CDR3 region has 15 residues. The germline V and J ends were trimmed by 3 bases and 2 bases, with 8 bases remaining between them. The source of this sequence is a man younger than 35 who received the YFV17D yellow fever vaccine. V is TRBV7-9 and J is TRBJ2-6; tentative D call: TRBD1 (6 bases). Sequencing was performed on CD4+ T cells sorted from PBMCs, taken 45 days after the yellow fever booster vaccination. DNA for the CDR3: TGTGCCAGCAGCTTCTCAGGGGCTGGGGCCAACGTCCTGACTTTC. Its protein product is CASSFSGAGANVLTF. The whole variable domain, remainder taken from reference TRBV7-9 and TRBJ2-6, is DTGVSQNPRHKITKRGQNVTFRCDPISEHNRLYWYRQTLGQGPEFLTYFQNEAQLEKSRLLSDRFSAERPKGSFSTLEIQRTEQGDSAMYLCASSFSGAGANVLTFGAGSRLTVL.